This TCR beta chain was identified in a study of T cell changes during pregnancy in multiple sclerosis. The CDR3 spans 14 residues. The V and J ends lost 5 bases and 5 bases, in that order; junction bases with no gene match: 6. CDR1 is MNHNY, CDR2 SVGAGI, per germline (reference sequence). The table came from immunoSEQ multiplex PCR; TCRdb's copy has only in-frame clones and leaves some out. The data contain around 34,000 clones, around nine tenths of them singletons. The V call is TRBV6-6, the J call TRBJ2-5, with TRBD1 identical over 9 bases. The source was CD8+ T cells from peripheral blood mononuclear cells, collected in the first trimester of pregnancy. This TCR derives from a female donor with multiple sclerosis, enrolled in a pregnancy study. As DNA, the CDR3 is TGTGCCAGCAGTCTAAACAGGGGGCGGGAGACCCAGTACTTC. It translates to CASSLNRGRETQYF.